Listed below are T cell receptor beta chains from one sample, sequenced in a study of blood T cell repertoires in COVID-19. Profiling relied on immunoSEQ multiplex PCR, and the TCRdb table lists in-frame clones only, not all of them. The profile covers about 280,000 clones, with 86% appearing a single time and about an eighth taken by the ten largest. Sequencing was carried out using peripheral blood. Every receptor here comes from a woman in her 70s with COVID-19, enrolled during active disease. The CDR3 runs from the conserved cysteine through the conserved F or W. The D gene is left open where the match is weak. Some rows have no size entry. The others give once, few or many, or a class for an expanded clone.

.	TRBJ2-7	TRBD2	TRBV7-2	CASSLAHVASGRSSYEQYF	TGTGCCAGCAGCTTAGCGCATGTGGCTAGCGGGCGTAGCTCCTACGAGCAGTACTTC
.	TRBJ1-2	.	TRBV19	CASSIGAEGYTF	TGTGCCAGTAGTATAGGAGCGGAAGGCTACACCTTC
.	TRBJ1-2	.	TRBV5-1	CASSQTRASGDYGYTF	TGCGCCAGCAGCCAGACAAGGGCCTCGGGGGACTATGGCTACACCTTC
.	TRBJ1-2	.	TRBV19	CASSIAWDTRNYGYTF	TGTGCCAGTAGTATAGCTTGGGACACCAGGAACTATGGCTACACCTTC
.	TRBJ1-3	.	TRBV11-2	CASSLVLGNDGNTIYF	TGTGCCAGCAGCTTAGTACTCGGGAATGATGGAAACACCATATATTTT
once	TRBJ1-5	TRBD1	TRBV7-9	CASSSTGGAGNQPQHF	TGTGCCAGCAGCTCGACAGGGGGCGCGGGCAATCAGCCCCAGCATTTT
.	TRBJ1-1	.	TRBV6-5	CASTSGSPLVTEAFF	TGTGCCAGCACCTCCGGGTCCCCCCTAGTCACTGAAGCTTTCTTT
.	TRBJ1-2	.	TRBV5-1	CASSLGRLSSGGYTF	TGCGCCAGCAGCTTGGGACGCCTCAGCTCGGGGGGCTACACCTTC
.	TRBJ1-1	TRBD1	TRBV23-1	CASPQDPEGQWGTEAFF	TGCGCCAGCCCTCAAGACCCCGAGGGACAGTGGGGGACTGAAGCTTTCTTT
.	TRBJ1-5	.	TRBV6-5	CASSYTGNQPQHF	TGTGCCAGCAGTTACACAGGAAACCAGCCCCAGCATTTT
.	TRBJ1-4	.	TRBV7-9	CASSLGRGIEEKLFF	TGTGCCAGCAGCTTAGGTAGGGGAATAGAAGAAAAACTGTTTTTT
once	TRBJ2-7	.	TRBV4-2	CASSQVIGAYEQYF	TGTGCCAGCAGCCAAGTTATAGGGGCGTACGAGCAGTACTTC
.	TRBJ2-1	.	TRBV21-1	CASSPRQSKGLRNEQFF	TGTGCCAGCAGCCCCCGACAGTCCAAAGGGCTACGTAATGAGCAGTTCTTC
.	TRBJ1-1	.	TRBV14	CASSQTRGPEAFF	TGTGCCAGCAGCCAGACTCGAGGCCCTGAAGCTTTCTTT
.	TRBJ1-5	.	TRBV10-3	CAISAGLEQPQHF	TGTGCCATCAGTGCAGGGCTTGAACAGCCCCAGCATTTT
few	TRBJ1-1	.	TRBV29-1	CSVEYVNTEAFF	TGCAGCGTTGAGTATGTGAACACTGAAGCTTTCTTT
.	TRBJ1-1	TRBD1	TRBV7-2	CASSVRTGRAEAFF	TGTGCCAGCAGCGTAAGGACAGGGAGGGCTGAAGCTTTCTTT
.	TRBJ2-7	TRBD1	TRBV28	CASSQPGQSYEQYF	TGTGCCAGCAGTCAACCGGGACAGTCCTACGAGCAGTACTTC
.	TRBJ2-7	TRBD1	TRBV11-2	CASSSSRDRGHEQYF	TGTGCCAGCAGCTCCTCCCGGGACAGGGGGCACGAGCAGTACTTC
.	TRBJ1-6	.	TRBV19	CASSIASGASSPLHF	TGTGCCAGTAGTATTGCGTCAGGGGCGAGTTCACCCCTCCACTTT
.	TRBJ1-1	.	TRBV5-1	CASSSGRGAEAFF	TGCGCCAGCAGCTCAGGACGTGGGGCAGAAGCTTTCTTT
.	TRBJ1-1	.	TRBV4-3	CASSQGPQGPNTEAFF	TGCGCCAGCAGCCAAGGGCCGCAGGGGCCGAACACTGAAGCTTTCTTT
.	TRBJ1-4	TRBD1	TRBV9	CASSITGVINEKLFF	TGTGCCAGCAGCATCACAGGGGTTATTAATGAAAAACTGTTTTTT
.	TRBJ2-3	TRBD2	TRBV18	CASSPRTGTNRTDTQYF	TGTGCCAGCTCACCGCGGACCGGGACTAACCGCACAGATACGCAGTATTTT
.	TRBJ1-2	.	TRBV19	CASTLDSGLSYGYTF	TGTGCCAGTACCCTGGACAGCGGACTGTCCTATGGCTACACCTTC
.	TRBJ2-5	TRBD2	TRBV27	CASSFGLAGRETQYF	TGTGCCAGCAGTTTCGGCCTAGCGGGGCGAGAGACCCAGTACTTC
.	TRBJ2-1	TRBD2	TRBV24-1	CATSDLGGGAGEQFF	TGTGCCACCAGTGATTTAGGCGGGGGGGCGGGTGAGCAGTTCTTC
once	TRBJ2-5	TRBD1	TRBV24-1	CATSETGGGQTQYF	TGTGCCACCAGTGAAACAGGGGGCGGGCAGACCCAGTACTTC
.	TRBJ1-2	.	TRBV19	CASSIGGNYGYTF	TGTGCCAGTAGTATCGGAGGTAACTATGGCTACACCTTC
.	TRBJ2-7	TRBD1	TRBV27	CASSNWGQSYEQYF	TGTGCCAGCAGTAATTGGGGACAGTCCTACGAGCAGTACTTC
.	TRBJ1-3	.	TRBV19	CASSIGRTTNSGNTIYF	TGTGCCAGTAGTATAGGGCGGACAACCAACTCTGGAAACACCATATATTTT
.	TRBJ1-1	TRBD1	TRBV7-2	CASSLEVQGANTEAFF	TGTGCCAGCAGCTTAGAAGTACAGGGGGCAAACACTGAAGCTTTCTTT
.	TRBJ2-1	TRBD1	TRBV11-2	CASSFDSTGAYNEQFF	TGTGCCAGCAGCTTTGATTCGACAGGGGCCTACAATGAGCAGTTCTTC
once	TRBJ1-1	.	TRBV19	CASSSGWNTEAFF	TGTGCCAGTAGTTCCGGTTGGAACACTGAAGCTTTCTTT
.	TRBJ2-1	TRBD2	TRBV30	CAWSVSSGGDNEQFF	TGTGCCTGGAGTGTATCCAGCGGGGGGGACAATGAGCAGTTCTTC
few	TRBJ1-3	TRBD1	TRBV28	CASSPPPGQGSGNTIYF	TGTGCCAGCAGTCCCCCCCCGGGACAGGGGTCGGGAAACACCATATATTTT
.	TRBJ1-2	TRBD1	TRBV2	CASSGQGANYGYTF	TGTGCCAGCAGTGGACAGGGGGCAAACTATGGCTACACCTTC
.	TRBJ2-1	TRBD2	TRBV19	CASRSTGTSGGAGEQFF	TGTGCCAGTAGGAGTACCGGGACTAGCGGGGGGGCCGGTGAGCAGTTCTTC
.	TRBJ2-2	.	TRBV4-3	CASSQDWDINTGELFF	TGCGCCAGCAGCCAAGATTGGGACATAAACACCGGGGAGCTGTTTTTT
.	TRBJ2-3	TRBD2	TRBV9	CASSVAGTSGPADTQYF	TGTGCCAGCAGCGTAGCGGGGACTAGCGGGCCCGCAGATACGCAGTATTTT
.	TRBJ2-5	.	TRBV9	CASSRGVDRTVQETQYF	TGTGCCAGCAGCAGAGGGGTAGACAGGACCGTTCAAGAGACCCAGTACTTC
.	TRBJ1-5	TRBD1	TRBV3-1/TRBV3-2	CASSLGTGGLAQHF	TGTGCCAGCAGCCTAGGGACAGGGGGTCTGGCCCAGCATTTT
.	TRBJ2-7	TRBD1	TRBV5-1	CASSPTGQGRGEQYF	TGCGCCAGCAGCCCCACGGGACAGGGCCGAGGAGAGCAGTACTTC
once	TRBJ2-1	TRBD2	TRBV7-6	CASSSSLAGVGEQFF	TGTGCCAGCAGCTCCTCTCTAGCGGGGGTAGGAGAGCAGTTCTTC
few	TRBJ1-2	.	TRBV10-3	CAISSSGQTSYGYTF	TGTGCCATCAGTTCCTCTGGACAGACTTCCTATGGCTACACCTTC
.	TRBJ2-2	.	TRBV3-1/TRBV3-2	CASSDRDLNTGELFF	TGTGCCAGCAGCGACCGGGACTTGAACACCGGGGAGCTGTTTTTT
.	TRBJ2-7	TRBD2	TRBV6-5	CASSYTLLAGNYEQYF	TGTGCCAGCAGTTACACACTGCTAGCGGGGAACTACGAGCAGTACTTC
.	TRBJ2-1	TRBD1	TRBV27	CASSPGQLHNEQFF	TGTGCCAGCAGTCCGGGACAGCTTCACAATGAGCAGTTCTTC
.	TRBJ1-2	TRBD1	TRBV7-9	CASSPGQTNYGYTF	TGTGCCAGCAGCCCGGGACAGACTAACTATGGCTACACCTTC
.	TRBJ1-2	.	TRBV10-3	CAISDYGMGGYTF	TGTGCCATCAGTGATTACGGGATGGGCGGCTACACCTTC
.	TRBJ1-5	TRBD1	TRBV2	CASSETGQVNQPQHF	TGTGCCAGCAGTGAGACCGGACAGGTAAATCAGCCCCAGCATTTT
once	TRBJ2-3	.	TRBV11-2	CASSLVQSTDTQYF	TGTGCCAGCAGCTTAGTCCAGTCCACAGATACGCAGTATTTT